These 8 T cell receptor beta chains originate from one sample sequenced in a study of T cell responses to AZD1222 COVID-19 vaccine. Sequenced by immunoSEQ multiplex PCR; TCRdb stores in-frame clones only, minus some. The sample carries about 170,000 clones, over 85% recorded once. The input for sequencing was peripheral blood, taken on day 0 of AZD1222 vaccination. All receptors come from an adult in good health.

The rearrangement links TRBV4-1 to TRBJ2-3; tentatively, D is TRBD1 (6 bases). Trimming shortened V by 3 bases and J by 2 bases, and 12 bases separated the two germline ends. The CDR3 totals 15 residues. Germline V gene lookup returns CDR1 MGHRA and CDR2 YSYEKL. CDR3: CASSQYRVATDTQYF. DNA for the CDR3: TGCGCCAGCAGCCAGTACAGGGTGGCCACAGATACGCAGTATTTT.

The chain carries TRBV3-1 (or the pseudogene TRBV3-2) and TRBJ2-5; 7 nucleotides agree with TRBD2. The CDR3 is made up of 14 amino acids. Per germline, CDR1 LGHDT and CDR2 YNNKEL (reference sequence). Germline trimming cut 4 bases from V and 9 bases from J; bases unmatched to any gene: 11. The CDR3 here is CASSPSTSPGAQYF. The CDR3 coding sequence is TGTGCCAGCAGCCCTTCGACTAGCCCCGGCGCCCAGTACTTC.

The sample holds one count of this clone. V usage is TRBV3-1 (or the pseudogene TRBV3-2) and J usage is TRBJ1-1; D not certain. Per the germline V gene, CDR1 is LGHDT and CDR2 is YNNKEL (reference sequence). There are 14 residues in the CDR3. The ends were cut back, 1 base at V and 7 bases at J, with 13 bases in the middle. The DNA of the CDR3 is TGTGCCAGCAGCCAAGCGGGCCCTGGCGGTGAAGCTTTCTTT. Its translation is CASSQAGPGGEAFF.

Concerning this clone itself: Other DNA sequences in this specimen translate into the identical CDR3. The V gene is TRBV3-1 (or the pseudogene TRBV3-2), the J gene TRBJ1-1; D not resolved. Trimming pared 1 base from V and 3 bases from J, leaving 3 bases between. The CDR3 extends over 12 amino acids. Germline CDR1 is LGHDT and CDR2 is YNNKEL (reference sequence). The CDR3 bases are TGTGCCAGCAGCCAAGGGTACACTGAAGCTTTCTTT. This sequence encodes CASSQGYTEAFF.

The chain joins TRBV11-2 to TRBJ2-7; 9 positions agree with TRBD2. Germline V CDR1 and CDR2: SGHAT, FQNNGV. V dropped 3 bases and J dropped 5; count of bases not matched to a gene: 11. CDR3 size: 16 residues. CDR3 loop: CASSFLDLAGTHEQYF. CDR3 coding DNA: TGTGCCAGCAGCTTTTTAGACCTAGCGGGAACCCACGAGCAGTACTTC.

The chain carries TRBV3-1 (or the pseudogene TRBV3-2) and TRBJ1-2; weak D call: TRBD1 (5 bases). Germline loops: CDR1 LGHDT, CDR2 YNNKEL (reference sequence). V was clipped by 8 bases and J by 3 bases, with 10 bases between them. CDR3 size: 12 residues. The CDR3 sequence: CASSDTYYGYTF. The CDR3, as DNA: TGTGCCAGCTCGGACACTTACTATGGCTACACCTTC.

The chain carries TRBV9 and TRBJ2-3; D may be TRBD2 (6 bases). The length of the CDR3 is 17 residues. V was trimmed by 7 bases and J by 0 bases, leaving 21 bases between them. The germline V gene encodes CDR1 SGDLS and CDR2 YYNGEE. In DNA form, the CDR3 reads TGTGCCAGCTCGGGGGTAGCGACTGTTCCTAGCACAGATACGCAGTATTTT. Encoded protein: CASSGVATVPSTDTQYF. The complete variable domain, with remaining parts taken from reference TRBV9 and TRBJ2-3, reads DSGVTQTPKHLITATGQRVTLRCSPRSGDLSVYWYQQSLDQGLQFLIQYYNGEERAKGNILERFSAQQFPDLHSELNLSSLELGDSALYFCASSGVATVPSTDTQYFGPGTRLTVL.

The rearrangement links TRBV10-1 to TRBJ2-7, with 9 bases lining up with TRBD2. This CDR3 comprises 16 residues. V was clipped by 2 bases and J by 2 bases; unmatched bases: 7. Per the germline V gene, CDR1 is WNHNN and CDR2 is SYGVQD (reference sequence). CDR3 bases: TGCGCCAGCAGTGAGAATCCGGTAGCGGGAGCCTACGAGCAGTACTTC. This codes for CASSENPVAGAYEQYF.